This is a list of T cell receptor beta chains from one sample in a study of T-cell memory formation after mild COVID-19. TCRdb used MiXCR to reprocess the 5' RACE reads, holding one entry per CDR3 protein. The sample lists 80,000 to 130,000 distinct CDR3 sequences, 11% occurring once. Sequenced sample: PBMCs or a T cell subset sorted from them (not recorded which). These receptors all come from a man aged 18 to 30 who had mild COVID-19 (a few samples of this study predate the infection). Cell type and time point are not known. CDR3s include the opening cysteine and the closing phenylalanine or tryptophan. Fields, in order: V gene, D gene, J gene, clone size, CDR3 DNA, CDR3 protein. The D gene is left open where the match is weak. Only part of the rows carry a size: once, few, many, or a class if the clone is expanded.

TRBV28	.	TRBJ2-3	.	TGTGCCAGCAGTACCCTAACGGTGAACCTCGGGACAGATACGCAGTATTTT	CASSTLTVNLGTDTQYF
TRBV29-1	TRBD2	TRBJ2-1	few	TGCAGCGCCCGGCTAGCGGAGGGGCTAGAGGAGCAGTTCTTC	CSARLAEGLEEQFF
TRBV12-3/TRBV12-4	.	TRBJ2-7	.	.	CASSFLAGSSYEQYF
TRBV7-2	TRBD1	TRBJ2-5	.	TGTGCCAGCAGTCGACAGGGTCGCGGAGAGACCCAGTACTTC	CASSRQGRGETQYF
TRBV7-8	TRBD2	TRBJ2-1	few	TGTGCCAGCAGCTTATTGTTCGGGGGGGCTCATGAGCAGTTCTTC	CASSLLFGGAHEQFF
TRBV7-9	TRBD1	TRBJ2-7	few	TGTGCCAGCAGCTTAGCGGACGGGACAGTTTTCAACTACGAGCAGTACTTC	CASSLADGTVFNYEQYF
TRBV27	TRBD1	TRBJ2-7	.	TGTGCCAGCAGTTTATCGGCCTTCCGACAGGGCTACGAGCAGCACTTC	CASSLSAFRQGYEQHF
TRBV12-3/TRBV12-4	.	TRBJ2-3	few	TGTGCCAGCAGTTTATTGGGTTCCCCGGATACGCAGTATTTT	CASSLLGSPDTQYF
TRBV27	.	TRBJ2-7	many	TGTGCCAGCAGTTTTGGCGTCTCCTACGAGCAGTACTTC	CASSFGVSYEQYF
TRBV4-2	.	TRBJ1-5	.	TGTGCCAGCAGCCAGAATAGTATGGGGGGCCGGGATCAGCCCCAGCATTTT	CASSQNSMGGRDQPQHF
TRBV5-1	.	TRBJ2-1	.	TGCGCCAGCAGCTTGGGGAAGGGGCGCTCCTACAATGAGCAGTTCTTC	CASSLGKGRSYNEQFF
TRBV4-1	TRBD1	TRBJ1-5	few	TGCGCCAGCAGCCAAGAAGGGGACAGGGTCGAGCCCCAGCATTTT	CASSQEGDRVEPQHF
TRBV12-3/TRBV12-4	.	TRBJ1-1	.	TGTGCCAGTAAGACGAACACTGAAGCTTTCTTT	CASKTNTEAFF
TRBV15	.	TRBJ1-1	.	TGTGCCACCAGCAGAGTTCTAGGGGAGAACACTGAAGCTTTCTTT	CATSRVLGENTEAFF
TRBV4-3	TRBD1	TRBJ2-7	.	TGCGCCAGCAGCCAAGGGGACAGTTCCGAGCAGTACTTC	CASSQGDSSEQYF
TRBV6-4	.	TRBJ2-3	many	TGTGCCAGCAGGGCCGGGACTAGCACAGATACGCAGTATTTT	CASRAGTSTDTQYF
TRBV29-1	TRBD1	TRBJ2-7	.	TGCAGCGTTGTTCCGGGACAGGCGGACTACGAGCAGTACTTC	CSVVPGQADYEQYF
TRBV4-1	TRBD1	TRBJ2-1	few	TGCGCCAGCAGCCAAGTCTGGGACAGGGCCTCCAATGAGCAGTTCTTC	CASSQVWDRASNEQFF
TRBV6-5	TRBD1	TRBJ2-7	few	TGTGCCAGCAGTTACCAGGGGGCGAACGAGCAGTACTTC	CASSYQGANEQYF
TRBV27	TRBD1	TRBJ2-5	.	TGTGCCAGCAGCCCCGTGGGACAGCAAGAGACCCAGTACTTC	CASSPVGQQETQYF
TRBV7-9	.	TRBJ2-3	.	TGTGCCAGCAGCTCATGGAACGGGCCAGATACGCAGTATTTT	CASSSWNGPDTQYF
TRBV7-8	TRBD2	TRBJ2-3	many	TGTGCCAGCAGCCCAGAGGTAGCGGGGCCCACAGATACGCAGTATTTT	CASSPEVAGPTDTQYF
TRBV7-9	.	TRBJ2-5	.	TGTGCCAGCAGCCTAGAAGGGCAGCAAGAGACCCAGTACTTC	CASSLEGQQETQYF
TRBV21-1	.	TRBJ2-3	few	TGTGCCAGCTATCCGGACAGAAGCACAGATACGCAGTATTTT	CASYPDRSTDTQYF
TRBV5-1	.	TRBJ2-1	few	TGCGCCAGCAGCTTGAGAGAGCAGGGTTTAGATGAGCAGTTCTTC	CASSLREQGLDEQFF
TRBV5-1	.	TRBJ2-4	few	TGCGCCAGCGCGACCCAGGGGGGGATAAGGGAAAACATTCAGTACTTC	CASATQGGIRENIQYF
TRBV2	.	TRBJ2-7	.	TGTGCCAGCAGTGACCGTCCTCTCTACGAGCAGTACTTC	CASSDRPLYEQYF
TRBV19	.	TRBJ1-5	.	TGTGCCAGTAGTATAGGACGAGCTCAGCCCCAGCATTTT	CASSIGRAQPQHF
TRBV7-9	TRBD1	TRBJ2-5	few	TGTGCCAGCAGCCCAGACAGGGGGCGAGAGACCCAGTACTTC	CASSPDRGRETQYF
TRBV27	TRBD2	TRBJ2-5	.	TGTGCCAGCAGTCCCCTCGCGGGGGGGCCGAAGACCCAGTACTTC	CASSPLAGGPKTQYF
TRBV10-3	.	TRBJ2-5	.	TGTGCCATCAGTGAGTCGCGGGTGCAAGAGACCCAGTACTTC	CAISESRVQETQYF
TRBV5-4	.	TRBJ1-6	large	TGTGCCAGCAGGGCCATGAAGGGCTCCTATAATTCACCCCTCCACTTT	CASRAMKGSYNSPLHF
TRBV5-1	TRBD1	TRBJ2-1	few	TGCGCCAGCAGCTTGGAGGGACAGGGGTTGGATGAGCAGTTCTTC	CASSLEGQGLDEQFF
TRBV20-1	.	TRBJ1-1	medium-sized	TGCAGTGCTAGAGGAGAGGGGACGACTGAAGCTTTCTTT	CSARGEGTTEAFF
TRBV7-2	.	TRBJ1-5	few	TGTGCCAGCAGCCCTCGCCACAATCAGCCCCAGCATTTT	CASSPRHNQPQHF
TRBV7-3	.	TRBJ2-1	.	TGTGCCAGCAGCTTAGTGGGGGGCAGAAAGAATGAGCAGTTCTTC	CASSLVGGRKNEQFF
TRBV4-3	.	TRBJ1-1	.	TGCGCCAGCAGCCCCGGAGCGGGGTTTAGCACTGAAGCTTTCTTT	CASSPGAGFSTEAFF
TRBV12-3/TRBV12-4	TRBD1	TRBJ2-3	many	TGTGCCAGCAGGACGACAGGGGCCGCAGATACGCAGTATTTT	CASRTTGAADTQYF
TRBV7-9	TRBD2	TRBJ2-7	few	TGTGCCAGCAGCTTTGAACTAGACCAGCGGGGCTACGAGCAGTACTTC	CASSFELDQRGYEQYF
TRBV11-2	.	TRBJ2-1	.	TGTGCCAGCAGCTTCTTGACGGGGAGGAATGAGCAGTTCTTC	CASSFLTGRNEQFF
TRBV7-3	.	TRBJ2-2	few	TGTGCCAGCAGCAAGGGGCACACCGGGGAGCTGTTTTTT	CASSKGHTGELFF
TRBV11-2	.	TRBJ2-3	.	TGTGCCAGCAGCTTAGAGTGGAGGGAGGAGGATACGCAGTATTTT	CASSLEWREEDTQYF
TRBV5-1	.	TRBJ2-4	few	TGCGCCAGCCAAGGCTTGACAGGACAGTACTTC	CASQGLTGQYF
TRBV7-9	.	TRBJ2-3	few	TGTGCCAGCAGCCCCCCGGCCCGGGTGGGACCGGGCACAGATACGCAGTATTTT	CASSPPARVGPGTDTQYF
TRBV7-9	TRBD1	TRBJ2-1	few	TGTGCCAGCAGTATGGGACAGGGGGTTCGCAATGAGCAGTTCTTC	CASSMGQGVRNEQFF
TRBV5-1	TRBD1	TRBJ2-7	few	TGCGCCAGCAGCTCAGGGACAGGAACCTACGAGCAGTACTTC	CASSSGTGTYEQYF
TRBV7-9	TRBD2	TRBJ2-1	few	TGTGCCACATTTACACTAGCGGGGGAGCACAATGAGCAGTTCTTC	CATFTLAGEHNEQFF
TRBV27	TRBD2	TRBJ2-1	.	TGTGCCAGCAGTTTTAGCGGGGGGGCCGGTGAGCAGTTCTTC	CASSFSGGAGEQFF
TRBV16	.	TRBJ1-1	.	TGTGCCAGCAGCCAATCGGGATCGGGGTTCGCTGAAGCTTTCTTT	CASSQSGSGFAEAFF
TRBV7-3	TRBD1	TRBJ2-7	.	TGTGCCAGCAGCCGAGACAGGGCTGACGAGCAGTACTTC	CASSRDRADEQYF
TRBV27	TRBD1	TRBJ1-2	many	TGTGCCAGCAGTTTCACAAGGACAGGGGAGTTTGGCTACACCTTC	CASSFTRTGEFGYTF
TRBV27	.	TRBJ2-1	.	TGTGCCAGCAGTGGGGAGAGCTCCTACAATGAGCAGTTCTTC	CASSGESSYNEQFF